This record looks at one T cell receptor beta chain sequence and its context. Its antigen target is currently unknown. Within one base of it there is no much larger clone, and no base qualities were kept. Receptor amplification or capture employed the immunoSEQ multiplex PCR assay. The clones in this table, taken by TCRdb from immuneACCESS, are in-frame only. Not every clone is retained; where verified, under half of the shortfall comes from an unresolved V gene, and the cause of the rest is unknown. The sample includes 50,000 to 60,000 clones, with roughly 95% observed a single time. The top ten clonotypes cover about 2.9% of the sample. Measured from the cysteine to the phenylalanine, the CDR3 is 11 residues long. Just the 33-base CDR3 DNA is kept, in frame starting at base 1. The entry originates in a study of technical replicates of blood from a handful of donors (dated by TCRdb to about 2017).

This receptor was obtained from a human donor in good health. Some clones in this sample may be carry-over from other donors' samples. The sample consisted of PBMCs. The rearrangement joined TRBV21-1 to TRBJ2-4; TRBD1 is taken as the D call from the table, unchecked against the DNA. TRBV21-1 is a recognized pseudogene. The CDR3 reads CASSTGDIQYF. In nucleotides, the sequence is TGTGCCAGCAGTACAGGGGACATTCAGTACTTC.